This T cell receptor beta chain emerged from a study of T-cell memory formation after mild COVID-19. General study findings and limits: Cross-reactive memory seemingly joined, as some responding clones were found in pre-infection memory. Among clones contracting day 15 to 85, CD4/CD8 was balanced, whereas later expanders leaned CD4+. CD4+ contracting clones were mainly CM and EM; CD8+ ones, EMRA.

CDR1 MRHNA and CDR2 SNTAGT come from the germline V gene. This CDR3 is 14 amino acids long. V shed 3 bases and J shed 0 bases, with 7 bases lying between them. This clonotype was counted many times. The antigen is unknown. 5'RACE primed at constant segments yielded TCR alpha and TCR beta cDNA libraries bearing sample barcodes and UMIs. TCRdb recomputed calls from the 5' RACE reads with MiXCR, one row per CDR3 protein. Here the sample spans some 100,000 distinct CDR3 sequences, approximately 10% being singletons. The TCR was taken from a man between 18 and 35 years old who had mild COVID-19 (a few samples of this study predate the infection). Cell type and time point are not known. Sequenced material: PBMCs or a T cell subset sorted from them (not recorded which). The J gene is TRBJ2-3, the V gene TRBV6-4, with D possibly being TRBD1 (5 bases). The CDR3 region has the DNA TGTGCCAGCAGTGAGGGGCGGAGCACAGATACGCAGTATTTT. Amino acid sequence: CASSEGRSTDTQYF.